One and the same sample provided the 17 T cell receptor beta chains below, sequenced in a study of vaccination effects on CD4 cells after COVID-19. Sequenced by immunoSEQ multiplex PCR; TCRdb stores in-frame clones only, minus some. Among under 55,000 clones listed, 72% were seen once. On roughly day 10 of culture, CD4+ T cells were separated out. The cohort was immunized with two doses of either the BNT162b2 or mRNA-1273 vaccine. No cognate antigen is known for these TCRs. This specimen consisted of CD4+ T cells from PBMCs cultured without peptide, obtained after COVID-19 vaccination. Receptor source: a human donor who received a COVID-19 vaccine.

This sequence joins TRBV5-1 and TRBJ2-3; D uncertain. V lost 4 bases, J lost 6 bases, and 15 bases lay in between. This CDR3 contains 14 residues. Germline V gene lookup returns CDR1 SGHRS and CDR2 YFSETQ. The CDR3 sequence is CASSGERRSDTQYF. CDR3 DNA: TGCGCCAGCAGCGGAGAGAGGCGTTCGGATACGCAGTATTTT.

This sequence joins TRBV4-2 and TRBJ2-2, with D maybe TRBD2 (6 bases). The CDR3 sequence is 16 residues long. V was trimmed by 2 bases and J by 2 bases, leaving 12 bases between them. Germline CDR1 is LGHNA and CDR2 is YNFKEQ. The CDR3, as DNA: TGTGCCAGCAGCCAACTTATCGGGAGAAACACCGGGGAGCTGTTTTTT. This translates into CASSQLIGRNTGELFF.

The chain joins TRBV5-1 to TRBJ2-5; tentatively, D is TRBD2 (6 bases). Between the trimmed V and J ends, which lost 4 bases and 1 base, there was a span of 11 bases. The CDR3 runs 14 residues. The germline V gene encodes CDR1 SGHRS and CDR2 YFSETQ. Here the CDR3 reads CASSGGFIQETQYF. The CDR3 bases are TGCGCCAGCAGCGGGGGGTTCATCCAAGAGACCCAGTACTTC.

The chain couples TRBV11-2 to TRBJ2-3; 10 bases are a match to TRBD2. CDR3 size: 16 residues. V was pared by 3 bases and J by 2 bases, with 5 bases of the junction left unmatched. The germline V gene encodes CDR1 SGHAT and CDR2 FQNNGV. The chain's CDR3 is CASSLTSGYTTDTQYF. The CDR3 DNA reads TGTGCCAGCAGCTTGACTAGCGGGTACACCACAGATACGCAGTATTTT.

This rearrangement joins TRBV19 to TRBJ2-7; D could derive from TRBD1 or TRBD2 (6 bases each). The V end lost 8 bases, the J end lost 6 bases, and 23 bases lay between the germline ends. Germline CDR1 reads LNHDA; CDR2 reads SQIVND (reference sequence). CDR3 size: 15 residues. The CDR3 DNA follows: TGTGCCAGTGCCACGGGGGCGGCTGGTTCTCTCGAGCAGTACTTC. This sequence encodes CASATGAAGSLEQYF.

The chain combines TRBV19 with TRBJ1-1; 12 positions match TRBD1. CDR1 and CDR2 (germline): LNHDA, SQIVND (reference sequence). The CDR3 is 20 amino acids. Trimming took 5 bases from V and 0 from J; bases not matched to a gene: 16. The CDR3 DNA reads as TGTGCCAGTAGTGCCGCGGGACAGGGGGCTTTCACTACCGTGAACACTGAAGCTTTCTTT. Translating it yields CASSAAGQGAFTTVNTEAFF. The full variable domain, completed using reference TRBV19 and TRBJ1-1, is DGGITQSPKYLFRKEGQNVTLSCEQNLNHDAMYWYRQDPGQGLRLIYYSQIVNDFQKGDIAEGYSVSREKKESFPLTVTSAQKNPTAFYLCASSAAGQGAFTTVNTEAFFGQGTRLTVV.

The CDR3 bases are TGTGCCTGGAGAACACCCAGGACAGCCTCGATGTATGGCTACACCTTC. Protein product: CAWRTPRTASMYGYTF. V usage is TRBV30 and J usage is TRBJ1-2; tentatively, D is TRBD1 (6 bases). The CDR3 is 16 residues long. The V end lost 3 bases, the J end lost 5 bases, and 22 bases lay between the germline ends. Germline values: CDR1 GTSNPN, CDR2 SVGIG (reference sequence).

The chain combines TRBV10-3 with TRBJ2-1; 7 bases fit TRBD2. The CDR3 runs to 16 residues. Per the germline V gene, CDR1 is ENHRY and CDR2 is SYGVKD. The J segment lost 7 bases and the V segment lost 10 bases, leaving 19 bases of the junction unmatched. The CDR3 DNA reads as TGTGCCAGTTCCCACGAGCAAGCGGGAACTAAAAATGAGCAGTTCTTC. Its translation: CASSHEQAGTKNEQFF.

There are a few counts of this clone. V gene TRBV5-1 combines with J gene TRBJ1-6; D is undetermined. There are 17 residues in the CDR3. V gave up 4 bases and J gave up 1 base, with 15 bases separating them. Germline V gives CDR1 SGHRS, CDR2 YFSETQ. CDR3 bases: TGCGCCAGCAGCAAATCGGCTTCAGTGTCCTATAATTCACCCCTCCACTTT. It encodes CASSKSASVSYNSPLHF.

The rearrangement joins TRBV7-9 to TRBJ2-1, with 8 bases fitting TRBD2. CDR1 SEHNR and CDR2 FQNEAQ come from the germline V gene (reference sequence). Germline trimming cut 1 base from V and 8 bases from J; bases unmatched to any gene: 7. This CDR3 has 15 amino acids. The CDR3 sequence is CASSLEAGGRYEQFF. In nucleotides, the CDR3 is TGTGCCAGCAGCTTAGAGGCGGGGGGCCGGTATGAGCAGTTCTTC.

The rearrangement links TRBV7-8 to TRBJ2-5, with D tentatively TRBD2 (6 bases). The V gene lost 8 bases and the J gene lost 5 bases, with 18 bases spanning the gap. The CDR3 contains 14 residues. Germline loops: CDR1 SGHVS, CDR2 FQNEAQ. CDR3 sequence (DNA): TGTGCCAGCGGCCCCGGGGCACGGGGGGAGACCCAGTACTTC. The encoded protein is CASGPGARGETQYF.

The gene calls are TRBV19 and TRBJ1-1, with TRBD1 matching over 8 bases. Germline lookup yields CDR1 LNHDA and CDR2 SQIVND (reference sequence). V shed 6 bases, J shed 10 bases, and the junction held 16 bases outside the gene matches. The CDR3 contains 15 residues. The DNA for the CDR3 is TGTGCCAGTAGGACCGGACAGGGCTTAGGAAGGGGAGCTTTCTTT. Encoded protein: CASRTGQGLGRGAFF.

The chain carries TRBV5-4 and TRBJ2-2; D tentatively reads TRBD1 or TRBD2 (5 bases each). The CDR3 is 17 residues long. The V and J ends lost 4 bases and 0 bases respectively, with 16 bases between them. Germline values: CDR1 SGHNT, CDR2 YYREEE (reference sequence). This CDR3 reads CASSPDSGASNTGELFF. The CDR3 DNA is TGTGCCAGCAGCCCGGACTCCGGGGCTTCGAACACCGGGGAGCTGTTTTTT.

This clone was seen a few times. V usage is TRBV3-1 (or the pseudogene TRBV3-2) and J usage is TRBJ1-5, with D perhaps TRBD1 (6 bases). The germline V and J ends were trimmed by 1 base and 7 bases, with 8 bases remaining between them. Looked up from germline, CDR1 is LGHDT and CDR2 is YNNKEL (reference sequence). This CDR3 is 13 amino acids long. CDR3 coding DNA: TGTGCCAGCAGCCAAGTGGGGGGCCAGCCCCAGCATTTT. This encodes CASSQVGGQPQHF.

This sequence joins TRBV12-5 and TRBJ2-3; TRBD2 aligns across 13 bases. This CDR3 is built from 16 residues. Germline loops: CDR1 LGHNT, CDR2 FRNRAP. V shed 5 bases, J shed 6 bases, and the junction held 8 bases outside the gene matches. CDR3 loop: CASGPRTSGRGDTQYF. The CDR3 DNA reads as TGTGCTAGTGGTCCTCGGACTAGCGGGAGAGGGGATACGCAGTATTTT.

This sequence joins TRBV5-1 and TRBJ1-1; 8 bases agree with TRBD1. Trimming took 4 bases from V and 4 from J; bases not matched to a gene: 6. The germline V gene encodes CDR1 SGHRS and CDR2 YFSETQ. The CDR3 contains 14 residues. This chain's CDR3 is CASSIQGGGTEAFF. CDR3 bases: TGCGCCAGCAGCATACAGGGGGGAGGCACTGAAGCTTTCTTT.

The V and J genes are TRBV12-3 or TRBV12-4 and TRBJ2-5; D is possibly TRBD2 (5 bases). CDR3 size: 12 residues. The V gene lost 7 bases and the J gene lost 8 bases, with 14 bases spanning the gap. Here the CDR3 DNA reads TGTGCCAGCACCGCATACCGGGGAACCCAGTACTTC. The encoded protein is CASTAYRGTQYF.